This paragraph covers one T cell receptor beta chain sequence. This sample is part of a study of T cells in Graves' hyperthyroidism and ophthalmopathy. Using RNA transcripts as the source, TCR beta CDR3 regions were amplified. The HTBI primer set was used in a first-round RT-PCR of the TCR CDR3. One entry per CDR3 protein results from TCRdb running MiXCR on the multiplex PCR reads. Here the sample spans about 640,000 distinct CDR3 sequences, less than 25% being singletons. Germline V gives CDR1 GTSNPN, CDR2 SVGIG (reference sequence). This CDR3 has 15 amino acids. J lost 0 bases, V lost 3 bases, and 3 bases had no gene match.

The sequence was obtained from a man under 40 with Graves' ophthalmopathy. The source material was blood. The genes are TRBV30 and TRBJ2-2; 8 bases align to TRBD1. The CDR3 protein is CAWSRTGPNTGELFF. As DNA, the CDR3 is TGTGCCTGGAGCCGGACAGGGCCGAACACCGGGGAGCTGTTTTTT.